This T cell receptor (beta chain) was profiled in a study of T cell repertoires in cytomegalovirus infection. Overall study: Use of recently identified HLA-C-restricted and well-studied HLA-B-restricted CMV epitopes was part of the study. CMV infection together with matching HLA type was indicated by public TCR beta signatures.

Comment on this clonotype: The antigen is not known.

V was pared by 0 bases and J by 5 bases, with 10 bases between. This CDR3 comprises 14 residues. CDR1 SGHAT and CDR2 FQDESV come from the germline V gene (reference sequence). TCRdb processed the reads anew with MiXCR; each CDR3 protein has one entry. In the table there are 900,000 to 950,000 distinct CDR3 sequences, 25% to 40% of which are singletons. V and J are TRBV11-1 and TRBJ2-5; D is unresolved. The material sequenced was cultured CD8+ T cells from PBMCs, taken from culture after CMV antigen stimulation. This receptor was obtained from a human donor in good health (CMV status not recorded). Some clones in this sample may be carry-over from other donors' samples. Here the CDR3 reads CASSLAVNWETQYF. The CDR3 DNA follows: TGTGCCAGCAGCTTAGCCGTCAATTGGGAGACCCAGTACTTC.